Each of the 16 T cell receptor beta chains below was sequenced from the same sample in a study of shared clonotypes between healthy human individuals. Naive CD8 populations comprised CD45RO-negative cells positively selected for CCR7, excluding terminally differentiated effector memory CD45RA+ cells. Generated by immunoSEQ multiplex PCR, the TCRdb table keeps only in-frame clones and is missing some. The sample holds some 2.1 million clones, just under 95% seen once. Sequencing input: naive CD8+ T cells sorted from blood. The receptor source for this set is a young man in good health.

The chain combines TRBV5-4 with TRBJ2-7; D may be TRBD1 (5 bases). The CDR3 consists of 14 residues. The V gene's germline CDR1 is SGHNT and CDR2 YYREEE (reference sequence). V lost 0 bases and J 3 bases, leaving 10 bases between the germline ends. DNA for the CDR3: TGTGCCAGCAGCTTGGTGCCAGGGAACTACGAGCAGTACTTC. It codes for CASSLVPGNYEQYF.

The chain recombines TRBV5-6 with TRBJ2-5; no reliable D call. The CDR3 is 15 amino acids. V lost 4 bases and J lost 5, with 18 bases in between. Germline lookup yields CDR1 SGHDT and CDR2 YYEEEE. This CDR3 is CASSLAGFNAETQYF. CDR3 sequence (DNA): TGTGCCAGCAGCCTCGCCGGTTTCAACGCGGAGACCCAGTACTTC.

Note on this clone: Other DNA variants within this sample encode the same CDR3. The chain is built from TRBV5-4 and TRBJ2-7, with 10 positions matching TRBD1. CDR3 length: 15 amino acids. The germline gives CDR1 SGHNT, CDR2 YYREEE (reference sequence). Trimming cost V 0 bases and J 1 base; bases outside gene matches: 1. The CDR3 DNA reads as TGTGCCAGCAGCTTGGGACAGGGGGCTTCCTACGAGCAGTACTTC. Its translation is CASSLGQGASYEQYF.

With respect to this clone: The sample contains more than one DNA sequence encoding this CDR3. The CDR3 region is CASSVDLTDTQYF. The CDR3 coding sequence is TGTGCCAGCAGCGTAGACCTCACAGATACGCAGTATTTT. The chain has TRBV9 and TRBJ2-3; D is unresolved. Trimming left V 0 bases short and J 2 bases short, with 4 bases between. The CDR3 runs to 13 residues. Germline CDR1 SGDLS, CDR2 YYNGEE.

The chain has TRBV6-6 and TRBJ2-5; TRBD1 is a possible D gene (6 bases). In germline, CDR1 is MNHNY, CDR2 SVGAGI (reference sequence). The CDR3 consists of 13 residues. Trimming pared 5 bases from V and 5 bases from J, leaving 12 bases between. The CDR3 sequence is CASSPTGLETQYF. CDR3 nucleotide sequence: TGTGCCAGCAGTCCAACAGGGTTGGAGACCCAGTACTTC.

This clone appeared a single time. The CDR3 reads CASSLQEGYGYTF. As DNA, the CDR3 is TGTGCCAGCAGTCTACAGGAAGGCTATGGCTACACCTTC. J is TRBJ1-2 and V is TRBV6-5; tentatively, D is TRBD1 (5 bases). CDR1 is MNHEY, CDR2 SVGAGI, per germline. The CDR3 totals 13 residues. The V end lost 5 bases, the J end lost 4 bases, and 11 bases lay between the germline ends.

The count of this clone is one. The chain carries TRBV27 and TRBJ1-1; D gene ambiguous. This CDR3 has 13 amino acids. Trimming left V 8 bases short and J 4 bases short, with 14 bases between. Germline lookup yields CDR1 MNHEY and CDR2 SMNVEV (reference sequence). This CDR3 is CASSTWGGTEAFF. The CDR3 DNA is TGTGCCAGCTCAACATGGGGAGGCACTGAAGCTTTCTTT.

The chain joins TRBV9 to TRBJ2-7, with D uncertain. The germline V gene encodes CDR1 SGDLS and CDR2 YYNGEE. V was clipped by 0 bases and J by 3 bases, with 10 bases between them. The CDR3 sequence is 14 residues long. This CDR3 reads CASSVGSERYEQYF. The CDR3 coding sequence is TGTGCCAGCAGCGTAGGATCCGAACGCTACGAGCAGTACTTC.

V gene TRBV6-5 combines with J gene TRBJ2-1; D is possibly TRBD1 (6 bases). Germline V gene lookup returns CDR1 MNHEY and CDR2 SVGAGI. V lost 2 bases and J 8 bases, leaving 10 bases between the germline ends. The CDR3 totals 13 residues. The CDR3 coding sequence is TGTGCCAGCAGTTACGCGGACAGCCATGAGCAGTTCTTC. As protein: CASSYADSHEQFF.

As regards this clone: Other DNA sequences from this sample encode an identical CDR3 as well. This rearrangement joins TRBV5-1 to TRBJ2-7; D might be TRBD1 or TRBD2, each matching 5 bases. The ends were cut back, 4 bases at V and 3 bases at J, with 11 bases in the middle. The CDR3 is made up of 13 amino acids. The germline V gene encodes CDR1 SGHRS and CDR2 YFSETQ. The CDR3: CASSTGTDYEQYF. As DNA, the CDR3 is TGCGCCAGCAGCACCGGGACGGACTACGAGCAGTACTTC.

V usage is TRBV4-1 and J usage is TRBJ2-1; TRBD1 is a possible D gene (5 bases). The germline gives CDR1 MGHRA, CDR2 YSYEKL. The CDR3 length is 15 residues. Trimming cost V 0 bases and J 7 bases, with 13 bases left between them. CDR3 DNA sequence: TGCGCCAGCAGCCAAGACCCCGGCAGGGCAAATGAGCAGTTCTTC. Translation: CASSQDPGRANEQFF.

V is TRBV4-3 and J is TRBJ1-1, with 7 bases aligning to TRBD1. From germline, CDR1 is LGHNA and CDR2 YSLEER. The CDR3 contains 16 residues. V shed 1 base and J 1 base; nucleotides not matched to a gene: 6. CDR3 protein: CASSQVQGLSNTEAFF. DNA for the CDR3: TGCGCCAGCAGCCAAGTACAGGGGCTATCGAACACTGAAGCTTTCTTT.

With respect to this clone: Within the sample, other DNA sequences also encode this same CDR3. This chain links TRBV9 with TRBJ2-7; 7 bases align to TRBD2. Germline CDR1 SGDLS, CDR2 YYNGEE. V gave up 2 bases and J gave up 6 bases; unmatched junction bases: 5. This CDR3 is 13 amino acids long. The CDR3 protein is CASSVGGRTEQYF. The CDR3 bases are TGTGCCAGCAGCGTGGGGGGGAGGACCGAGCAGTACTTC. The complete variable domain, with remaining parts taken from reference TRBV9 and TRBJ2-7, reads DSGVTQTPKHLITATGQRVTLRCSPRSGDLSVYWYQQSLDQGLQFLIQYYNGEERAKGNILERFSAQQFPDLHSELNLSSLELGDSALYFCASSVGGRTEQYFGPGTRLTVT.

The J gene is TRBJ2-3, the V gene TRBV11-2; D remains ambiguous. Germline V gene data show CDR1 as SGHAT and CDR2 as FQNNGV. The CDR3 runs 13 residues. V shed 5 bases and J shed 5 bases, with 11 bases lying between them. The CDR3 sequence is CASSIGVQDTQYF. CDR3 coding DNA: TGTGCCAGCAGCATAGGTGTTCAAGATACGCAGTATTTT.

This clone has a single count. The rearrangement links TRBV6-5 to TRBJ2-3; D unclear. Germline CDR1 and CDR2: MNHEY and SVGAGI. The V and J ends lost 0 bases and 4 bases respectively, with 14 bases between them. The CDR3 length is 16 residues. This chain's CDR3 is CASSYSSGGVPDTQYF. Here the CDR3 DNA reads TGTGCCAGCAGTTACTCCTCGGGTGGTGTCCCAGATACGCAGTATTTT.

The V and J genes are TRBV9 and TRBJ2-2, with 10 bases identical to TRBD1. Germline CDR1 reads SGDLS; CDR2 reads YYNGEE. V shed 3 bases, J shed 3 bases, and the junction held 5 bases outside the gene matches. The CDR3 has 16 residues. As DNA, the CDR3 is TGTGCCAGCAGCGCCTGGGGGACAGGGGACACCGGGGAGCTGTTTTTT. Translating gives CASSAWGTGDTGELFF.